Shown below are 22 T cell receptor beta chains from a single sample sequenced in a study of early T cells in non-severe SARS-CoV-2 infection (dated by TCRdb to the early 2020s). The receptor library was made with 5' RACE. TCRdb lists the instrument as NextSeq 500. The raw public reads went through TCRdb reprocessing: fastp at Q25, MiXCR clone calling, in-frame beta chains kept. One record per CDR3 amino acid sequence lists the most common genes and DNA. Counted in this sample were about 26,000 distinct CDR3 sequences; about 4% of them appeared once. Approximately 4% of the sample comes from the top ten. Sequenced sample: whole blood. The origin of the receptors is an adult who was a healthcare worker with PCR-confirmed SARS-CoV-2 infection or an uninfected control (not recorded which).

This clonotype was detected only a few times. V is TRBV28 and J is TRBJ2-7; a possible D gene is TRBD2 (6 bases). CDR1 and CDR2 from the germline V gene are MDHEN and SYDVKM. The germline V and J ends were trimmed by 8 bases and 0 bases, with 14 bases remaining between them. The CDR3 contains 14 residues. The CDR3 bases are TGTGCCAGCGGTTGGCGGAGGGACTCCTACGAGCAGTACTTC. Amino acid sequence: CASGWRRDSYEQYF.

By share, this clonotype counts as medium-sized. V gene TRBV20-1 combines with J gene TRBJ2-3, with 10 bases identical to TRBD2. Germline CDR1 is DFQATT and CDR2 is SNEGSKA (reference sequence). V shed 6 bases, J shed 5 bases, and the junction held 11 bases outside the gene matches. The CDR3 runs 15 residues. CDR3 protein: CSAIPAGGPKDTQYF. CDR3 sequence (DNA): TGCAGTGCGATCCCAGCGGGGGGGCCTAAAGATACGCAGTATTTT.

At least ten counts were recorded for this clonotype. This chain's CDR3 is CASSSPLAGTQETQYF. CDR3 bases: TGTGCCAGCAGTTCCCCACTAGCGGGCACCCAAGAGACCCAGTACTTC. This chain uses TRBV27 with TRBJ2-5, with 9 bases lining up with TRBD2. This CDR3 is 16 amino acids long. The junction had 7 bases not matched to a gene; V was cut back by 4 bases and J by 1 base. Germline CDR1 and CDR2: MNHEY and SMNVEV (reference sequence).

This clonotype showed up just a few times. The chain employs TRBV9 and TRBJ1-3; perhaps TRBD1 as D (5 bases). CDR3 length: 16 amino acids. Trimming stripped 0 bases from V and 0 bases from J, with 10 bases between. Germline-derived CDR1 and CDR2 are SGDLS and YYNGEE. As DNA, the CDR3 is TGTGCCAGCAGCGTAGTTCCAGGGAGCTCTGGAAACACCATATATTTT. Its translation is CASSVVPGSSGNTIYF.

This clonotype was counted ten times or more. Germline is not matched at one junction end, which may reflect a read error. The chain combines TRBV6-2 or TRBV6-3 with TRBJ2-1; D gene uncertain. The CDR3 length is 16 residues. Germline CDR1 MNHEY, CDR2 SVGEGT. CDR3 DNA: TGCGCGAGCGTGAGCCCCGCGGCCAGTTCCTACAATGAGCAGTTCTTC. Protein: CASVSPAASSYNEQFF.

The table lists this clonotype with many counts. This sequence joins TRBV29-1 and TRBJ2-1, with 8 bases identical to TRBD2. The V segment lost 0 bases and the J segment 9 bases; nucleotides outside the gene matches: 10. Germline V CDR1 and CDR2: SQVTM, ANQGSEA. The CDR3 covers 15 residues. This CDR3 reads CSVEDPSGRETEQFF. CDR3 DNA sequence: TGCAGCGTTGAAGATCCTAGCGGGCGGGAAACTGAGCAGTTCTTC.

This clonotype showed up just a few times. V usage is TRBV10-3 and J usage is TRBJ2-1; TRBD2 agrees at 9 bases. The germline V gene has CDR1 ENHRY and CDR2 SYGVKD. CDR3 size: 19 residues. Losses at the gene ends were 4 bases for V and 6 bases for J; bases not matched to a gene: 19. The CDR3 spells CAISGRGAGGPVPSNEQFF. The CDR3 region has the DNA TGTGCCATCAGTGGACGGGGAGCGGGAGGACCCGTACCGTCCAATGAGCAGTTCTTC.

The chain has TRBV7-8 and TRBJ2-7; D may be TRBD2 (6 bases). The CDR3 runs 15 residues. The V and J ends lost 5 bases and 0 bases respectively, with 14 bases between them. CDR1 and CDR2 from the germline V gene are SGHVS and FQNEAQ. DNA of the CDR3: TGTGCCAGCAGCGGACCGCTAGCGACCTCCTACGAGCAGTACTTC. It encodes CASSGPLATSYEQYF.

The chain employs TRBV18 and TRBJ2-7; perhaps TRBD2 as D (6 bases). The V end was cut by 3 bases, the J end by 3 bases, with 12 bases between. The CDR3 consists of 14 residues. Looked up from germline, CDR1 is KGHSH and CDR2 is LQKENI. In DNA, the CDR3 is TGTGCCAGCTCACCCAGACTAGTGCACTACGAGCAGTACTTC. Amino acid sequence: CASSPRLVHYEQYF.

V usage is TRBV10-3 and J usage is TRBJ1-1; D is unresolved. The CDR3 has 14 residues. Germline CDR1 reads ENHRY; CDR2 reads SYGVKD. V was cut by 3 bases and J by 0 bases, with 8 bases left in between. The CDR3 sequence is CAISDNGMNTEAFF. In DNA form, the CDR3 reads TGTGCCATCAGTGACAACGGAATGAACACTGAAGCTTTCTTT.

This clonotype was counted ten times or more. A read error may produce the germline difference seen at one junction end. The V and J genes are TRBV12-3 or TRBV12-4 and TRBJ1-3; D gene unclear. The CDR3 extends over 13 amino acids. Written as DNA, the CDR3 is TGTGCCAGCGATCGCAACTCTGAAAACACCATATATTTT. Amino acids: CASDRNSENTIYF.

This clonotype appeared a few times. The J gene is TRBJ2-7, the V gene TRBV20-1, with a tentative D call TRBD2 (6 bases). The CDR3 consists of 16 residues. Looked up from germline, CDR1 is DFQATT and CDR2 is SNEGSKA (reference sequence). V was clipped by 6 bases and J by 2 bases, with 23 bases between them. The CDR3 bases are TGCAGTGCCACACGCCTCGGGGACGGGAGCCCCTACGAGCAGTACTTC. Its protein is CSATRLGDGSPYEQYF.

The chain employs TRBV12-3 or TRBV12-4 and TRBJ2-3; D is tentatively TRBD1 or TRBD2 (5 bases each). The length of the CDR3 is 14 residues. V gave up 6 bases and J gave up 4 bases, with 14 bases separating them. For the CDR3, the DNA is TGTGCCAGCAGACTAACCGGGGCCTCAGATACGCAGTATTTT. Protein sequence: CASRLTGASDTQYF.

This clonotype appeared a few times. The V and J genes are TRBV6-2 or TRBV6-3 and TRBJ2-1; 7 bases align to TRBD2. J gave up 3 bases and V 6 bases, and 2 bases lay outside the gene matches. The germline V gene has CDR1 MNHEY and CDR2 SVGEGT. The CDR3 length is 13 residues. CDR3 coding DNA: TGTGCCAGCAGAGGACTAGACTACAATGAGCAGTTCTTC. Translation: CASRGLDYNEQFF.

The CDR3 DNA reads as TGTGCCAGCACCACCGGGGGCTATACAGATACGCAGTATTTT. It codes for CASTTGGYTDTQYF. The chain recombines TRBV7-2 with TRBJ2-3; D possibly matches TRBD1 or TRBD2 (6 bases each). Trimming took off 7 bases at V and 3 bases at J, with 14 bases between the two ends. CDR1 and CDR2 (germline): SGHTA, FQGNSA. This CDR3 comprises 14 residues.

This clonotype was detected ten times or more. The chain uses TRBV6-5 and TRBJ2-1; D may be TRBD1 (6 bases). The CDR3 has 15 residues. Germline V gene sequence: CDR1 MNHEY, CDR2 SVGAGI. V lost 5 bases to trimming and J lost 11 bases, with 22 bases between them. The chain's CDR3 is CASSPSGVSGYQQFF. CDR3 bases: TGTGCCAGCAGTCCTTCAGGGGTATCGGGGTATCAGCAGTTCTTC.

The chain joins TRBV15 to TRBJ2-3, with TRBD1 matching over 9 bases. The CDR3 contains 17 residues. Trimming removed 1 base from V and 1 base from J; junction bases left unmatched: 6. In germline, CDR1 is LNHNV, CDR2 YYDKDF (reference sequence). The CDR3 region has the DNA TGTGCCACCAGCAGAGTTAGGACAGGGGTAGGCACAGATACGCAGTATTTT. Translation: CATSRVRTGVGTDTQYF.

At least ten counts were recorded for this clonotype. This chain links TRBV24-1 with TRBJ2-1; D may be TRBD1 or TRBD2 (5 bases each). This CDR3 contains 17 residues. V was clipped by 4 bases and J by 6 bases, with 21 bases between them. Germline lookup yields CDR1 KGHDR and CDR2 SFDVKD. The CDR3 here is CATSEGGWGVGVNEQFF. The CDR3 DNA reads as TGTGCCACCAGTGAAGGAGGTTGGGGAGTAGGGGTCAATGAGCAGTTCTTC.

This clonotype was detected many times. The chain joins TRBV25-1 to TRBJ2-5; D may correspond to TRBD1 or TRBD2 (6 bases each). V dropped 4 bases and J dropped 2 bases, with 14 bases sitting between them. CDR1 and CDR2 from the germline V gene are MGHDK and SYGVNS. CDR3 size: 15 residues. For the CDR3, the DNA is TGTGCCAGCAGTGGTCCGGGGGCAGGGCAAGAGACCCAGTACTTC. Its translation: CASSGPGAGQETQYF.

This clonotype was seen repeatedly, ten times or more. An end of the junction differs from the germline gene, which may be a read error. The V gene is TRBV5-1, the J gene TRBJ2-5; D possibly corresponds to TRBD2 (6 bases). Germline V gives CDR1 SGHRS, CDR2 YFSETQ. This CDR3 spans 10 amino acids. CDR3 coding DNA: TGCGCCACCCACCTTCGGGCCGGAGGGTTC. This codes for CATHLRAGGF.

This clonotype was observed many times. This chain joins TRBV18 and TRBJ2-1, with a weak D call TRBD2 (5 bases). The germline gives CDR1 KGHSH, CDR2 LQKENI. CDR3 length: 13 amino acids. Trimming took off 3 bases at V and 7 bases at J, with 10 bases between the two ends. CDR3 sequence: CASSPQAGNEQFF. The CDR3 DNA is TGTGCCAGCTCACCTCAGGCGGGTAATGAGCAGTTCTTC.

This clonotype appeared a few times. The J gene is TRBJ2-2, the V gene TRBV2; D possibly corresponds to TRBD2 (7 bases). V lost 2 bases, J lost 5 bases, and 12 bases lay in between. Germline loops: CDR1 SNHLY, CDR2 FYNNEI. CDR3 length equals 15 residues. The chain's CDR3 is CASSERAGATGELFF. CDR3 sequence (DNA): TGTGCCAGCAGTGAAAGGGCGGGGGCGACCGGGGAGCTGTTTTTT.